These T cell receptor beta chains were read from a single sample in a study of CXCR3-negative and CXCR3-positive naive CD8 T cells. TCRdb re-analyzed the 5' RACE reads; it lists each CDR3 protein once, without DNA. This listing includes approximately 6,900 distinct CDR3 sequences. Sequencing used naive CXCR3+ CD8+ T cells from blood. The receptors originated from a human donor in good health. Some clones in this sample may be carry-over from other donors' samples. Both conserved end residues are part of each CDR3. Clone size appears in some rows only: once, few, many, or a class for an expanded clone.

clone_size	cdr3_length	j_call	v_call	cdr3_aa
medium-sized	14	TRBJ2-7	TRBV7-9	CASSPVTSSYEQYF
medium-sized	17	TRBJ2-3	TRBV29-1	CSVGSGRAPGVTDTQYF
NA	16	TRBJ2-5	TRBV2	CASSEPLRQQGETQYF
medium-sized	17	TRBJ1-3	TRBV29-1	CSIIGPSSLASGNTIYF
large	16	TRBJ1-5	TRBV6-6	CASSYSITGLNQPQHF
medium-sized	15	TRBJ2-1	TRBV10-3	CAISESAGEVDEQFF
medium-sized	14	TRBJ2-1	TRBV16	CASSQSDWNNEQFF
medium-sized	14	TRBJ2-1	TRBV7-9	CASSPVDSYNEQFF
medium-sized	12	TRBJ2-1	TRBV10-1	CASSVGSREQFF
NA	12	TRBJ2-4	TRBV19	CASSESWDIQYF
NA	13	TRBJ1-1	TRBV13	CASSPGLVTEAFF
NA	16	TRBJ1-1	TRBV7-9	CASRSGTVTMNTEAFF
NA	13	TRBJ1-5	TRBV7-9	CASSSTTDQPQHF
NA	12	TRBJ2-7	TRBV28	CASSPGGYEQYF
medium-sized	12	TRBJ2-3	TRBV9	CASSLPGNTQYF
NA	13	TRBJ2-7	TRBV6-6	CASFGQGAYEQYF
NA	13	TRBJ1-1	TRBV7-7	CASSLELHTEAFF
NA	13	TRBJ1-5	TRBV24-1	CARMPGGSQPQHF
medium-sized	14	TRBJ2-1	TRBV11-2	CASRGLASVNEQFF
NA	11	TRBJ2-1	TRBV7-9	CASRWLNEQFF
NA	16	TRBJ2-7	TRBV3-1	CASSQAGLAENYEQYF
medium-sized	14	TRBJ2-7	TRBV11-2	CASSLVTRAYEQYF
medium-sized	13	TRBJ1-2	TRBV29-1	CSVESRDSYGYTF
NA	12	TRBJ2-3	TRBV29-1	CSVEGGSDTQYF
medium-sized	16	TRBJ1-6	TRBV7-9	CASSSRMGGSSSPLHF
medium-sized	15	TRBJ1-2	TRBV29-1	CSAHAGDATFRGYTF
NA	14	TRBJ2-1	TRBV13	CASSEGLADNEQFF
NA	16	TRBJ2-1	TRBV20-1	CSARELTGETYNEQFF
medium-sized	13	TRBJ2-1	TRBV12-3/TRBV12-4	CASSLGTIYEQFF
NA	19	TRBJ2-5	TRBV7-8	CASSLSMLGLAALQETQYF
NA	13	TRBJ1-5	TRBV5-6	CASSLGITQPQHF
medium-sized	11	TRBJ2-1	TRBV12-3/TRBV12-4	CASSLGREQFF
medium-sized	13	TRBJ2-7	TRBV9	CASSVGSIGEQYF
NA	14	TRBJ2-7	TRBV6-5	CASGSRIASYEQYF
NA	15	TRBJ1-3	TRBV29-1	CSVDEPWAGGNTIYF
NA	13	TRBJ2-1	TRBV29-1	CSVGSGAYNEQFF
NA	14	TRBJ2-1	TRBV20-1	CSASPLAGYNEQFF
medium-sized	14	TRBJ1-1	TRBV12-3/TRBV12-4	CASSFITANTEAFF
medium-sized	17	TRBJ2-1	TRBV7-6	CASSHLGGLAGEREQFF
NA	14	TRBJ2-7	TRBV7-7	CASSLGQFSNEQYF
medium-sized	14	TRBJ1-1	TRBV6-2/TRBV6-3	CASSLASMNTEAFF
NA	11	TRBJ1-2	TRBV29-1	CSVGGRKGYTF